These T cell receptor beta chains were read from a single sample in a study of T cell responses to AZD1222 COVID-19 vaccine. Profiling relied on immunoSEQ multiplex PCR, and the TCRdb table lists in-frame clones only, not all of them. The sample lists 100,000 to 150,000 clones, 91% occurring once. Here the sequenced sample was peripheral blood, taken 28 days after the second AZD1222 dose. Receptor source: an adult who received the AZD1222 COVID-19 vaccine. CDR3s include the opening cysteine and the closing phenylalanine or tryptophan. A D gene is named only where the DNA matches it firmly. Size tells how often a clone was seen (once, few, many) or the class of an expanded clone, and some rows leave it out.

>TRBV6-5|TRBD1|TRBJ1-6|-
CASSFQGQYSPLHF
TGTGCCAGCAGTTTCCAGGGACAGTATTCACCCCTCCACTTT
>TRBV5-1|TRBD2|TRBJ2-7|-
CASSYGGGISYEQYF
TGCGCCAGCAGCTATGGCGGGGGAATCTCCTACGAGCAGTACTTC
>TRBV6-5|-|TRBJ1-2|-
CASRAGGEVGYTF
TGTGCCAGTCGAGCGGGGGGTGAGGTTGGCTACACCTTC
>TRBV7-2|-|TRBJ1-5|-
CASSLWGQSGNQPQHF
TGTGCCAGCAGCTTATGGGGTCAAAGCGGCAATCAGCCCCAGCATTTT
>TRBV2|TRBD1|TRBJ2-1|-
CASSEWGTANNEQFF
TGTGCCAGCAGTGAATGGGGGACAGCAAACAATGAGCAGTTCTTC
>TRBV11-3|-|TRBJ2-5|few
CASSLWTQETQYF
TGTGCCAGCAGCCTGTGGACTCAAGAGACCCAGTACTTC
>TRBV5-6|-|TRBJ2-5|-
CASSWTVGETQYF
TGTGCCAGCAGCTGGACAGTTGGGGAGACCCAGTACTTC
>TRBV29-1|TRBD1|TRBJ1-1|-
CSVDREGSTEAFF
TGCAGCGTAGACAGGGAGGGTAGCACTGAAGCTTTCTTT
>TRBV11-3|TRBD1|TRBJ1-6|-
CASSGWDRGRDSPLHF
TGTGCCAGCAGCGGATGGGACAGGGGTCGTGATTCACCCCTCCACTTT
>TRBV24-1|TRBD1|TRBJ2-5|-
CATQGGQGEETQYF
TGTGCCACCCAGGGGGGACAGGGGGAAGAGACCCAGTACTTC
>TRBV6-7|-|TRBJ1-1|-
CAGNRSHTEAFF
TGTGCCGGCAACCGGTCTCACACTGAAGCTTTCTTT